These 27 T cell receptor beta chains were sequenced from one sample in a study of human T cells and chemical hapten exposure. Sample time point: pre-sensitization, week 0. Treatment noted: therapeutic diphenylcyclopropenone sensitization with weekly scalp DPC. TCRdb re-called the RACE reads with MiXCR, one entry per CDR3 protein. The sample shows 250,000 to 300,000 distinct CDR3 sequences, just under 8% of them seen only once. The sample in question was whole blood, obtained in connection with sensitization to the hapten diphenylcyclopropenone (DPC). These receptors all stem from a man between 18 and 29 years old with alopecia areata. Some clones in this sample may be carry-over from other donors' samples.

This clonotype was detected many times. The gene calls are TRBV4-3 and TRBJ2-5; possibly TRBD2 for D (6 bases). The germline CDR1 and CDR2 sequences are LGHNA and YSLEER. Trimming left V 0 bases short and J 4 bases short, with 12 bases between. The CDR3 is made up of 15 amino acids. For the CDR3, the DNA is TGCGCCAGCAGCCAAGAAGCGGGTATTCGAGAGACCCAGTACTTC. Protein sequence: CASSQEAGIRETQYF.

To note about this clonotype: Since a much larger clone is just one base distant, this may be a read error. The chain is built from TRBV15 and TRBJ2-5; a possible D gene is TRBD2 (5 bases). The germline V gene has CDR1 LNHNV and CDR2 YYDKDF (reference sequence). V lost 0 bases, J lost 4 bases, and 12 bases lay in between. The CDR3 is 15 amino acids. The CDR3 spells CATSRDRGRAETQYF. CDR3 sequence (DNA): TGTGCCACCAGCAGAGACCGGGGAAGGGCAGAGACCCAGTACTTC. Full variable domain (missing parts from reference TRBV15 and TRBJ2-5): DAMVIQNPRYQVTQFGKPVTLSCSQTLNHNVMYWYQQKSSQAPKLLFHYYDKDFNNEADTPDNFQSRRPNTSFCFLDIRSPGLGDTAMYLCATSRDRGRAETQYFGPGTRLLVL.

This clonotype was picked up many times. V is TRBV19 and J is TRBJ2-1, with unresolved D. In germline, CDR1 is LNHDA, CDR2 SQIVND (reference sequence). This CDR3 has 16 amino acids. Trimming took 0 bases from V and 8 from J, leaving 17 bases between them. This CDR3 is CASSIDLNPNRYEQFF. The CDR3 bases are TGTGCCAGTAGTATAGATCTTAACCCCAATCGCTATGAGCAGTTCTTC.

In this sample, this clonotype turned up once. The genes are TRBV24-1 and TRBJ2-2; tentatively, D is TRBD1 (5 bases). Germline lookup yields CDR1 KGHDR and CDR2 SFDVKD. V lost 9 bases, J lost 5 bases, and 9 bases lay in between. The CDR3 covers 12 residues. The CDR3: CATGRDTGELFF. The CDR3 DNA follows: TGTGCCACCGGCAGGGATACCGGGGAGCTGTTTTTT.

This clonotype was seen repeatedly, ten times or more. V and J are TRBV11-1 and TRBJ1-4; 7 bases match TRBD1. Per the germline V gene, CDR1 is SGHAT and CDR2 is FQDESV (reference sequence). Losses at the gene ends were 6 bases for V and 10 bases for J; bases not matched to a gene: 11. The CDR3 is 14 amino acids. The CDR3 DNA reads TGTGCCAGCAGGACTACAGGGGACGTCGGAAAACTGTTTTTT. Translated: CASRTTGDVGKLFF.

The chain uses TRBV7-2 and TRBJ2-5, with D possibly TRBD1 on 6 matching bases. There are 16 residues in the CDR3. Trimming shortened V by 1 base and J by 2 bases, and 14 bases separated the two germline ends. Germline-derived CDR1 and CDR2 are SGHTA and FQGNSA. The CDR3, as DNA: TGTGCCAGCAGCTTAGTGGGGGCGGACAATCAAGAGACCCAGTACTTC. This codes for CASSLVGADNQETQYF.

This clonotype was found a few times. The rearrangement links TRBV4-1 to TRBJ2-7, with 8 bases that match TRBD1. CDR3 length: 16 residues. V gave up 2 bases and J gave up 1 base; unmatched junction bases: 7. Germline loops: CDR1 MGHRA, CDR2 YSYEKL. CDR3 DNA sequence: TGCGCCAGCAGCCAACCCGGGACAGGCCTTTCCTACGAGCAGTACTTC. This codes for CASSQPGTGLSYEQYF.

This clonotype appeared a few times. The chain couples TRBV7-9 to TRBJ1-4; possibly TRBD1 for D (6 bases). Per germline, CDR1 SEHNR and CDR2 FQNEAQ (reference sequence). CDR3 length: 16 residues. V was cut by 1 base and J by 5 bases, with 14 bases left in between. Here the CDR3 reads CASSLGQVKGNEKLFF. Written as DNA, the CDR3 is TGTGCCAGCAGCTTAGGACAGGTCAAGGGCAATGAAAAACTGTTTTTT.

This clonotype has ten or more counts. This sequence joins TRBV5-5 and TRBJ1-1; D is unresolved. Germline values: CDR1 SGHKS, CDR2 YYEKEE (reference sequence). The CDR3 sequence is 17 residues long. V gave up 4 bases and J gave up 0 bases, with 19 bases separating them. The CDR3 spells CASSPRAPGNMNTEAFF. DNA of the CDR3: TGTGCCAGCAGCCCGCGCGCCCCCGGGAACATGAACACTGAAGCTTTCTTT.

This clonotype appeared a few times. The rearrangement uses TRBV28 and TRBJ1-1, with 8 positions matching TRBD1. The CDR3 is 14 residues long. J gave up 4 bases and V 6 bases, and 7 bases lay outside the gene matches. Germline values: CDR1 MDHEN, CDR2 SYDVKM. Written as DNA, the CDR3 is TGTGCCAGCAGCAGACAGGGGACGGTCACTGAAGCTTTCTTT. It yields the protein CASSRQGTVTEAFF. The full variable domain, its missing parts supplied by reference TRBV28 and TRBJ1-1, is DVKVTQSSRYLVKRTGEKVFLECVQDMDHENMFWYRQDPGLGLRLIYFSYDVKMKEKGDIPEGYSVSREKKERFSLILESASTNQTSMYLCASSRQGTVTEAFFGQGTRLTVV.

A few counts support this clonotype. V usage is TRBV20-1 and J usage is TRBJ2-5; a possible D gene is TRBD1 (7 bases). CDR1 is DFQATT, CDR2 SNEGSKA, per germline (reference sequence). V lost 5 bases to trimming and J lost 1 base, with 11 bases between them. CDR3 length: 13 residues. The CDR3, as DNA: TGCAGTGCTCAGGGGGGAGCCCAAGAGACCCAGTACTTC. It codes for CSAQGGAQETQYF.

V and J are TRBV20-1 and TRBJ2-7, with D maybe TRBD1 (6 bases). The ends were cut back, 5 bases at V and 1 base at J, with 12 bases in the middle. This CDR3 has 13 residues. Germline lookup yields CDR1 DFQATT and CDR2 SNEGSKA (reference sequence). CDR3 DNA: TGCAGTGCTCTCCCCAGGGGTTCCTACGAGCAGTACGTC. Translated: CSALPRGSYEQYV.

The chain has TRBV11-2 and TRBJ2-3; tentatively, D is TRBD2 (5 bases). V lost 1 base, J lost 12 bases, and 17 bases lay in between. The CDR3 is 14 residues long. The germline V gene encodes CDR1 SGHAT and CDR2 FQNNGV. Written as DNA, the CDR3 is TGTGCCAGCAGCTTAGGGAGGACGGTCTTATACCAGTATTTT. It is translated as CASSLGRTVLYQYF.

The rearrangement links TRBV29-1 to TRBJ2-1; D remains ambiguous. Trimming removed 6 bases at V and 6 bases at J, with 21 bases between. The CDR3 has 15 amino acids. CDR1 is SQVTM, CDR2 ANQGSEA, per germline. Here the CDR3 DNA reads TGCAGCGTCTACGCCACGTCATCGGCCTTCAATGAGCAGTTCTTC. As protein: CSVYATSSAFNEQFF.

The DNA of the CDR3 is TGTGCCACCAGTGCGACAGGGCCAGATACGCAGTATTTT. This codes for CATSATGPDTQYF. The chain is built from TRBV24-1 and TRBJ2-3, with 7 positions matching TRBD1. Germline trimming cut 5 bases from V and 4 bases from J; bases unmatched to any gene: 2. The germline CDR1 and CDR2 sequences are KGHDR and SFDVKD. The CDR3 contains 13 residues.

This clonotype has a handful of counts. This CDR3 is CASSEATAWNTEAFF. The CDR3, as DNA: TGTGCCAGCAGTGAAGCAACAGCTTGGAACACTGAAGCTTTCTTT. V and J are TRBV2 and TRBJ1-1; D unclear. Trimming shortened V by 0 bases and J by 1 base, and 9 bases separated the two germline ends. The CDR3 covers 15 residues. The germline CDR1 and CDR2 sequences are SNHLY and FYNNEI.

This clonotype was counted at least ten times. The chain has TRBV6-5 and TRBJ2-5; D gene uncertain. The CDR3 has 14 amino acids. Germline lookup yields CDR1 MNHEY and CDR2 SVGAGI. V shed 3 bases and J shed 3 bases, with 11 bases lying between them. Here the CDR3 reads CASSYLPREETQYF. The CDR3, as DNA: TGTGCCAGCAGTTATCTCCCCCGTGAAGAGACCCAGTACTTC.

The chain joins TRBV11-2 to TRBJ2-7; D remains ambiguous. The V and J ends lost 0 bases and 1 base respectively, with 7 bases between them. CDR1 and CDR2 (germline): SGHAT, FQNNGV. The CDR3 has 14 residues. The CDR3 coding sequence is TGTGCCAGCAGCTTAGAAGCGCGTTCCTACGAGCAGTACTTC. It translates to CASSLEARSYEQYF.

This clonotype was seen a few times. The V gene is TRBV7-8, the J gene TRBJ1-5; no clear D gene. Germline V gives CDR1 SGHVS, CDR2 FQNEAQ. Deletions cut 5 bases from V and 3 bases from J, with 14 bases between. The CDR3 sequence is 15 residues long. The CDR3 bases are TGTGCCAGCAGCCCCCAGTGGCGCAACAATCAGCCCCAGCATTTT. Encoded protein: CASSPQWRNNQPQHF.

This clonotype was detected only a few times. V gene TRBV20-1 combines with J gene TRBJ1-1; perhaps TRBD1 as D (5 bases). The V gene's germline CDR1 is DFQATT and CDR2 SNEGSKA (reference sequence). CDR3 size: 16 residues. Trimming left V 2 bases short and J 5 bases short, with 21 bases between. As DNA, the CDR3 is TGCAGTGCTAGAAGAGTTGGGGACTTTGGGCGGACTGAAGCTTTCTTT. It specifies CSARRVGDFGRTEAFF.

The CDR3 region has the DNA TGCAGTGCAGGCGACAGGCCCCGGGAGCAGTACTTC. It yields the protein CSAGDRPREQYF. The chain joins TRBV20-1 to TRBJ2-7; a possible D gene is TRBD1 (6 bases). CDR3 length: 12 amino acids. Germline V gene data show CDR1 as DFQATT and CDR2 as SNEGSKA (reference sequence). V dropped 6 bases and J dropped 7 bases, with 16 bases sitting between them.

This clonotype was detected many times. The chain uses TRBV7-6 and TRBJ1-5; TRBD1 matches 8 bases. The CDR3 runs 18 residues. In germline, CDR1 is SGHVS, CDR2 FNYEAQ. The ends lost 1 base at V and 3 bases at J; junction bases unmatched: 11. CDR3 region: CASSLEYRTGLANQPQHF. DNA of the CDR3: TGTGCCAGCAGCTTAGAATATCGGACAGGGCTAGCCAATCAGCCCCAGCATTTT.

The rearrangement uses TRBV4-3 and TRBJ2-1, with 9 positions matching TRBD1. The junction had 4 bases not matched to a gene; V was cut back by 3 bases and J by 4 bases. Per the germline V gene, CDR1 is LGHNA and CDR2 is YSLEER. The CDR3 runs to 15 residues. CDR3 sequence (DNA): TGCGCCAGCAGCCAGGCGGGACAGGGATACAATGAGCAGTTCTTC. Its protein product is CASSQAGQGYNEQFF.

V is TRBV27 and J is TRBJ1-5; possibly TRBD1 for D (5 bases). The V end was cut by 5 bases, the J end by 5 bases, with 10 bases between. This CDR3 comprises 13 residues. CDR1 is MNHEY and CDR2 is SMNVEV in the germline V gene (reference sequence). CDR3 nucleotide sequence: TGTGCCAGCAGTCCCGCAGGGCATCAGCCCCAGCATTTT. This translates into CASSPAGHQPQHF.

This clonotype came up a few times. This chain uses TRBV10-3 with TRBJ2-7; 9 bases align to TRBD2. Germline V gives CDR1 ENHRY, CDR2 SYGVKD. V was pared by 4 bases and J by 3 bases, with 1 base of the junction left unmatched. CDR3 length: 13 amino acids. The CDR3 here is CAISAAGGYEQYV. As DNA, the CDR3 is TGTGCCATCAGTGCAGCGGGGGGCTACGAGCAGTACGTC.

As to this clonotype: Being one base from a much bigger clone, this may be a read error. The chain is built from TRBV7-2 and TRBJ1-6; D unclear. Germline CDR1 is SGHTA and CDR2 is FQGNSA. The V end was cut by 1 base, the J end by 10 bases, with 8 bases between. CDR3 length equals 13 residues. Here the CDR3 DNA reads TGTGCCAGCAGCTTAGATGGCAGCTCACCCCTCCACTTT. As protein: CASSLDGSSPLHF. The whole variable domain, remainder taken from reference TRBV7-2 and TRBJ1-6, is GAGVSQSPSNKVTEKGKDVELRCDPISGHTALYWYRQSLGQGLEFLIYFQGNSAPDKSGLPSDRFSAERTGGSVSTLTIQRTQQEDSAVYLCASSLDGSSPLHFGNGTRLTVT.

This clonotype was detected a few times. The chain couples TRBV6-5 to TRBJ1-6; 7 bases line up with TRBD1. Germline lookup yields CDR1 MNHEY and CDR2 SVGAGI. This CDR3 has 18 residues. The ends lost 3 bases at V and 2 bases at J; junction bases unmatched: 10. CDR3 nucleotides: TGTGCCAGCAGTTATTCCCCGACAGGGTACCCCTATAATTCACCCCTCCACTTT. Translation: CASSYSPTGYPYNSPLHF.